This T cell receptor (beta chain) was sequenced for a study of blood T cell repertoires in COVID-19. Overall study context: The study drew acute and convalescent COVID-19 samples from the United States, Italy and Spain. The cDNA or gDNA used as material had been derived from T cells, B-cell-depleted T cells, or PBMCs.

Concerning this clone: This sample also contains other DNA sequences that code for the same CDR3.

The CDR3 runs to 13 residues. The germline CDR1 and CDR2 sequences are SEHNR and FQNEAQ (reference sequence). V lost 5 bases and J lost 2, with 9 bases in between. Original analysis: It was from reference gene primer amplification that nucleated cell counts were estimated. TCRdb keeps only in-frame clones here, not all; method: immunoSEQ multiplex PCR. Clone size and the V and J calls come from that table; the DNA yielded D and trimming. The data show approximately 330,000 clones, 80% to 90% seen once. J is TRBJ2-5 and V is TRBV7-9; D perhaps matches TRBD2 (5 bases). Material: PBMCs or T cells enriched from blood (not recorded which). The sequence derives from a woman aged 40-49 years with acute COVID-19. The CDR3 nucleotides read TGTGCCAGCAGCCTCAGCGGTCAAGAGACCCAGTACTTC. It translates to CASSLSGQETQYF.